These 6 T cell receptor beta chains were all obtained from the same sample, sequenced in a study of molecular identifiers for immune sequencing clone quantification. TCRdb independently ran MiXCR on the PCR reads; one entry per CDR3 protein. The sample records roughly 320,000 distinct CDR3 sequences, about 23% being singletons. The sample taken for sequencing was naive CD8+ T cells from blood, with Jurkat cell RNA spiked in. Described subset: FACS-sorted CD8+CD4-CCR7+CD45RA+ naive T cells. The receptor source for this set is a human donor in good health. Some libraries in this study had Jurkat cell RNA spiked in.

In regard to this clonotype: The junction and the germline gene differ at one end; a read error may be behind it. The chain recombines TRBV9 with TRBJ1-1; D uncertain. The CDR3 has 17 amino acids. Germline V gene lookup returns CDR1 SGDLS and CDR2 YYNGEE. CDR3 protein: CASSEAPNSPLIPEAFF. CDR3 nucleotide sequence: TGTGCCAGCAGCGAGGCCCCCAACAGTCCACTGATCCCTGAAGCCTTCTTT. Filled out from reference TRBV9 and TRBJ1-1, the complete variable domain reads DSGVTQTPKHLITATGQRVTLRCSPRSGDLSVYWYQQSLDQGLQFLIQYYNGEERAKGNILERFSAQQFPDLHSELNLSSLELGDSALYFCASSEAPNSPLIPEAFFGQGTRLTVV.

This clonotype was seen repeatedly, ten times or more. The V gene is TRBV5-1, the J gene TRBJ2-7, with 9 bases that match TRBD2. With V trimmed by 4 bases and J by 1 base, 12 bases remained unmatched. The length of the CDR3 is 17 residues. In germline, CDR1 is SGHRS, CDR2 YFSETQ. The CDR3: CASSPWPERGASYEQYF. The CDR3, as DNA: TGCGCCAGCAGCCCCTGGCCAGAGCGGGGGGCTTCCTACGAGCAGTACTTC.

This clonotype has a handful of counts. The chain's CDR3 is CASSSSSRTTEAFF. The CDR3 coding sequence is TGTGCCAGCAGCTCCTCTAGCAGAACCACTGAAGCTTTCTTT. The chain joins TRBV7-9 to TRBJ1-1, with D unresolved. Germline V gene data show CDR1 as SEHNR and CDR2 as FQNEAQ (reference sequence). Trimming pared 4 bases from V and 4 bases from J, leaving 13 bases between. The CDR3 is 14 amino acids.

As concerns this clonotype: The junction does not match germline at one end; this may be a read error. The chain recombines TRBV12-3 or TRBV12-4 with TRBJ1-1; TRBD1 might be the D (5 bases). The CDR3 is 13 residues long. The CDR3 region has the DNA TGTGCCAGCACTAATACAGGTGGCACTGAAGCTCTCTTT. Its protein is CASTNTGGTEALF.

In this sample, this clonotype turned up many times. The chain is built from TRBV13 and TRBJ2-2; tentative D call: TRBD2 (5 bases). Trimming cost V 1 base and J 6 bases, with 12 bases left between them. Germline values: CDR1 PRHDT, CDR2 FYEKMQ (reference sequence). The CDR3 contains 15 residues. This CDR3 reads CASSLAGFRAGELFF. Here the CDR3 DNA reads TGTGCCAGCAGCTTAGCGGGGTTTCGCGCCGGGGAGCTGTTTTTT.

This clonotype was seen at least ten times. V and J are TRBV5-5 and TRBJ1-2; D ambiguous. With 4 bases removed from V and 5 bases from J, the gap between germline ends came to 12 bases. Looked up from germline, CDR1 is SGHKS and CDR2 is YYEKEE (reference sequence). The CDR3 loop spans 13 amino acids. For the CDR3, the DNA is TGTGCCAGCAGCCCCGGACCAGATTATGGCTACACCTTC. It is translated as CASSPGPDYGYTF.